The 3 T cell receptor beta chains below all came from one sample that was sequenced in a study of multiple sclerosis patients with progressive multifocal leukoencephalopathy (dated by TCRdb to between 2019 and 2020). Receptor libraries were prepared by the immunoSEQ multiplex PCR assay. TCRdb stores this immuneACCESS table with in-frame sequences only. Part of the clones is absent; in the studies checked, under half of the shortfall reflects unresolved V genes, and no reason is known for the rest. The sample table shows tens of thousands of clones, and about 85% are seen once. The top ten clones comprise around 12% of the sample. The time point label for this specimen denotes: time of PML onset. What this sample's treatment or condition label stands for: on natalizumab therapy at sampling. The specimen comprised PBMCs, sampled from a patient treated with natalizumab. These receptors originate from a woman in her twenties or thirties with progressive multifocal leukoencephalopathy.

The chain links TRBV10-3 to TRBJ2-2; D gene unclear. Germline V gene sequence: CDR1 ENHRY, CDR2 SYGVKD. The CDR3 contains 12 residues. The V and J ends lost 2 bases and 6 bases respectively, with 4 bases between them. This CDR3 is CAISERPGELFF. CDR3 nucleotides: TGTGCCATCAGTGAGAGACCCGGGGAGCTGTTTTTT.

Only a few counts were recorded for this clone. This chain connects TRBV6-1 to TRBJ2-5; D is perhaps TRBD2 (6 bases). CDR3 size: 16 residues. Germline CDR1 MNHNS, CDR2 SASEGT. V gave up 4 bases and J gave up 1 base, with 16 bases separating them. The CDR3 bases are TGTGCCAGCAGTGGGGGACTCCTCAAAGTCCAAGAGACCCAGTACTTC. This encodes CASSGGLLKVQETQYF.

This clone was seen a single time. J is TRBJ2-1 and V is TRBV5-4; 15 bases agree with TRBD2. The junction had 3 bases not matched to a gene; V was cut back by 5 bases and J by 0 bases. The germline V gene has CDR1 SGHNT and CDR2 YYREEE (reference sequence). The CDR3 contains 17 residues. In DNA, the CDR3 is TGTGCCAGCAGATCGGGACTAGCGGGAGGCTCCTACAATGAGCAGTTCTTC. Encoded protein: CASRSGLAGGSYNEQFF. The entire variable domain, with the rest obtained from reference TRBV5-4 and TRBJ2-1, is as follows: ETGVTQSPTHLIKTRGQQVTLRCSSQSGHNTVSWYQQALGQGPQFIFQYYREEENGRGNFPPRFSGLQFPNYSSELNVNALELDDSALYLCASRSGLAGGSYNEQFFGPGTRLTVL.